Following are 16 T cell receptor beta chains from one sample sequenced in a study of blood T cell repertoires in COVID-19. Here immunoSEQ multiplex PCR was the method, and the copy in TCRdb shows in-frame clones only, minus some. The sample has over 250,000 clones, around 89% seen once. The material sequenced was PBMCs or T cells enriched from blood (not recorded which). The source is a woman aged 55-69 years in a cohort exposed to, infected with or recovered from COVID-19 (not recorded which).

The rearrangement uses TRBV24-1 and TRBJ2-6, with D possibly matching TRBD2 (5 bases). Germline V gene lookup returns CDR1 KGHDR and CDR2 SFDVKD. CDR3 size: 16 residues. Deletions cut 3 bases from V and 0 bases from J, with 8 bases between. The CDR3 nucleotides read TGTGCCACCAGTGATCCGGGAATCTCTGGGGCCAACGTCCTGACTTTC. It translates to CATSDPGISGANVLTF.

This clone was detected only a few times. This chain's CDR3 is CASVRLAGDNEQYF. The CDR3 DNA reads as TGTGCCAGCGTAAGACTAGCGGGAGATAACGAGCAGTACTTC. V is TRBV2 and J is TRBJ2-7; 12 bases map to TRBD2. The CDR3 covers 14 residues. CDR1 is SNHLY, CDR2 FYNNEI, per germline. The junction had 7 bases not matched to a gene; V was cut back by 8 bases and J by 5 bases.

This chain links TRBV6-1 with TRBJ1-5; 11 bases map to TRBD1. The CDR3 has 17 amino acids. With 2 bases clipped from V and 3 bases from J, the junction kept 6 bases outside the gene matches. In germline, CDR1 is MNHNS, CDR2 SASEGT. DNA for the CDR3: TGTGCCAGCAGTGAACGCGGGACAGGGGGTTCCAATCAGCCCCAGCATTTT. As protein: CASSERGTGGSNQPQHF.

CDR3 sequence reads: CASRQGGYEQYF. CDR3 nucleotide sequence: TGTGCCTCCCGACAGGGGGGCTACGAGCAGTACTTC. The chain links TRBV6-5 to TRBJ2-7, with 9 bases fitting TRBD1. This CDR3 is 12 amino acids long. The trim removed 11 bases at V and 3 bases at J, leaving 5 bases unmatched. Germline V gene sequence: CDR1 MNHEY, CDR2 SVGAGI.

V usage is TRBV27 and J usage is TRBJ2-5; 14 positions match TRBD2. From germline, CDR1 is MNHEY and CDR2 SMNVEV (reference sequence). The CDR3 runs 15 residues. V lost 2 bases and J lost 9; bases outside the gene matches: 5. Here the CDR3 reads CASSLALTSGRAQYF. CDR3 bases: TGTGCCAGCAGTTTAGCCCTGACTAGCGGGAGGGCCCAGTACTTC.

The J gene is TRBJ1-2, the V gene TRBV30, with TRBD1 matching over 7 bases. From germline, CDR1 is GTSNPN and CDR2 SVGIG (reference sequence). CDR3 length: 15 residues. V shed 1 base, J shed 4 bases, and the junction held 9 bases outside the gene matches. The CDR3 DNA sequence: TGTGCCTGGAGTGCAATGGACAGGTCTAGCTATGGCTACACCTTC. It is translated as CAWSAMDRSSYGYTF.

This clone was seen a single time. The chain employs TRBV10-2 and TRBJ2-7, with D possibly being TRBD2 (6 bases). With 4 bases removed from V and 3 bases from J, the gap between germline ends came to 22 bases. The CDR3 length is 17 residues. Germline assignment: CDR1 WSHSY and CDR2 SAAADI. For the CDR3, the DNA is TGCGCCAGCAGTGGTTTCGGGAGTCGGGGGTGGAACTACGAGCAGTACTTC. It is translated as CASSGFGSRGWNYEQYF.

The chain combines TRBV28 with TRBJ2-7; TRBD1 agrees at 7 bases. The CDR3 has 14 residues. J lost 5 bases, V lost 5 bases, and 9 bases had no gene match. In germline, CDR1 is MDHEN, CDR2 SYDVKM. Here the CDR3 DNA reads TGTGCCAGCAGTCCCGGGACAGTTTTACACGAGCAGTACTTC. Encoded protein: CASSPGTVLHEQYF.

The genes are TRBV6-6 and TRBJ1-5, with D maybe TRBD1 (6 bases). Germline values: CDR1 MNHNY, CDR2 SVGAGI (reference sequence). The CDR3 loop spans 14 amino acids. The ends were cut back, 6 bases at V and 2 bases at J, with 11 bases in the middle. The CDR3 DNA reads TGTGCCAGCAGGTGGGAGGGGGGCAATCAGCCCCAGCATTTT. The encoded protein is CASRWEGGNQPQHF.

The chain uses TRBV7-2 and TRBJ2-1; possible D gene TRBD2, 6 bases. CDR3 length: 13 residues. CDR1 is SGHTA and CDR2 is FQGNSA in the germline V gene. Trimming took off 5 bases at V and 11 bases at J, with 16 bases between the two ends. CDR3 sequence: CASSTRDSQKQFF. In DNA, the CDR3 is TGTGCCAGCAGCACCCGGGACTCGCAGAAGCAGTTCTTC. Full variable domain (rest looked up from reference TRBV7-2 and TRBJ2-1): GAGVSQSPSNKVTEKGKDVELRCDPISGHTALYWYRQSLGQGLEFLIYFQGNSAPDKSGLPSDRFSAERTGGSVSTLTIQRTQQEDSAVYLCASSTRDSQKQFFGPGTRLTVL.

The rearrangement links TRBV28 to TRBJ2-1, with TRBD2 matching 7 bases. Germline trimming cut 3 bases from V and 7 bases from J; bases unmatched to any gene: 9. The CDR3 runs 15 residues. Germline V gene sequence: CDR1 MDHEN, CDR2 SYDVKM. This chain's CDR3 is CASSLAGVGANEQFF. The CDR3 DNA is TGTGCCAGCAGTTTGGCGGGAGTAGGGGCTAATGAGCAGTTCTTC.

The rearrangement uses TRBV23-1 and TRBJ1-1; D may be TRBD1 (5 bases). TRBV23-1 has ORF status, its function being uncertain. CDR3 length equals 15 residues. V was shortened by 4 bases and J by 1 base, with 13 bases between the two germline ends. This chain's CDR3 is CASSPRQTANTEAFF. The CDR3 bases are TGCGCCAGCAGTCCACGACAGACTGCGAACACTGAAGCTTTCTTT.

The V and J genes are TRBV29-1 and TRBJ2-3; TRBD2 matches 14 bases. The V gene end was trimmed by 4 bases and the J gene end by 4 bases; junction bases not matched to a gene: 7. Germline CDR1 SQVTM, CDR2 ANQGSEA. The CDR3 consists of 16 residues. As DNA, the CDR3 is TGCAGCGTTGGGGCTAAGGGACTAGCGGGAGCAGATACGCAGTATTTT. This gives the protein CSVGAKGLAGADTQYF.

V gene TRBV28 combines with J gene TRBJ1-1; 11 nucleotides line up with TRBD1. J lost 7 bases, V lost 10 bases, and 5 bases had no gene match. Germline V lookup: CDR1 MDHEN, CDR2 SYDVKM. The CDR3 runs to 12 residues. The CDR3, as DNA: TGTGCCATTGGGACAGGGGGAGGTGAAGCTTTCTTT. Translating it yields CAIGTGGGEAFF.

Here the CDR3 reads CASSLDGVDEAFF. CDR3 DNA: TGTGCCAGCAGTTTAGACGGGGTTGATGAAGCTTTCTTT. The V gene is TRBV28, the J gene TRBJ1-1, with no clear D. The germline CDR1 and CDR2 sequences are MDHEN and SYDVKM. This CDR3 is 13 amino acids long. V lost 2 bases and J lost 7, with 11 bases in between.

The V gene is TRBV1, the J gene TRBJ2-1; TRBD2 is the table's D call, not checked against the DNA. TRBV1 represents a pseudogene. CDR3 length: 16 amino acids. The CDR3 reads CTSSLNSGSSYNEQFF. The CDR3 DNA reads as TGCACCAGCAGTTTAAATAGCGGGAGCTCCTACAATGAGCAGTTCTTC.